This T cell receptor beta chain appears in the sequencing data of a study of T cell changes during pregnancy in multiple sclerosis. Only in-frame clones appear in the TCRdb table, and some are missing; sequencing was by immunoSEQ multiplex PCR. The top ten hold 1.3% to 1.5% of the sample, which has 70,000 to 100,000 clones, around 93% seen once. V trimming: 5 bases; J trimming: 3 bases; junction bases outside the gene matches: 8. The germline V gene encodes CDR1 MDHEN and CDR2 SYDVKM. The CDR3 sequence is 15 residues long. Specimen: peripheral blood, collected in the third trimester of pregnancy. This receptor was taken from a female donor in good health, enrolled as a control in a pregnancy study. The rearrangement links TRBV28 to TRBJ2-3; TRBD1 matches 7 bases. This CDR3 is CASSGTGDRTDTQYF. Here the CDR3 DNA reads TGTGCCAGCAGTGGAACCGGGGACAGAACAGATACGCAGTATTTT.